Each of the 31 T cell receptor beta chains below was sequenced from the same sample in a study of T cell repertoires in ileal Crohn's disease. The protocol was immunoSEQ multiplex PCR, while the TCRdb copy is restricted to in-frame clones and leaves out a portion. Of some 17,000 clones in the sample, about 90% were seen once. The source material was ileal tissue. These receptors were obtained from an adult with Crohn's disease.

J is TRBJ2-1 and V is TRBV10-1, with D hard to call. Trimming removed 9 bases at V and 0 bases at J, with 12 bases between. From germline, CDR1 is WNHNN and CDR2 SYGVQD (reference sequence). The CDR3 consists of 14 residues. The CDR3 loop is CARLTVSSYNEQFF. In nucleotides, the CDR3 is TGCGCCAGGCTTACCGTGAGCTCCTACAATGAGCAGTTCTTC.

The rearrangement joins TRBV9 to TRBJ1-2; 9 bases match TRBD1. The V and J ends lost 3 bases and 5 bases, in that order; junction bases with no gene match: 11. From germline, CDR1 is SGDLS and CDR2 YYNGEE. CDR3 length: 16 amino acids. The CDR3 nucleotides are TGTGCCAGCAGCGAGGAGGCCACGACAGGGGGTTATGGCTACACCTTC. Translation gives CASSEEATTGGYGYTF.

The chain has TRBV18 and TRBJ2-7, with 9 bases fitting TRBD1. The CDR3 spans 15 residues. The V gene end was trimmed by 0 bases and the J gene end by 3 bases; junction bases not matched to a gene: 3. Germline values: CDR1 KGHSH, CDR2 LQKENI. For the CDR3, the DNA is TGTGCCAGCTCACCACCGGGACAGGGATTCTACGAGCAGTACTTC. The encoded protein is CASSPPGQGFYEQYF.

This chain joins TRBV27 and TRBJ2-3, with a tentative D call TRBD2 (6 bases). Trimming cost V 8 bases and J 1 base, with 16 bases left between them. Looked up from germline, CDR1 is MNHEY and CDR2 is SMNVEV (reference sequence). The CDR3 totals 15 residues. CDR3 amino acids: CASFPAGLRTDTQYF. The CDR3 bases are TGTGCCAGCTTCCCGGCGGGACTCCGCACAGATACGCAGTATTTT.

This clone has just one count. The V gene is TRBV7-8, the J gene TRBJ1-2; 9 bases are a match to TRBD1. Germline V CDR1 and CDR2: SGHVS, FQNEAQ. The CDR3 consists of 13 residues. Trimming cost V 3 bases and J 7 bases; bases outside gene matches: 3. Written as DNA, the CDR3 is TGTGCCAGCAGCTTGGGACAGGGCCTTGGCTACACCTTC. Translated: CASSLGQGLGYTF.

This clone was detected only a few times. The CDR3 sequence: CASSFGVGDTEAFF. The CDR3 DNA reads TGTGCCAGCAGCTTCGGGGTTGGGGACACTGAAGCTTTCTTT. The chain is built from TRBV11-2 and TRBJ1-1; D gene uncertain. The CDR3 contains 14 residues. Trimming removed 3 bases from V and 3 bases from J, with 11 bases in between. Per germline, CDR1 SGHAT and CDR2 FQNNGV.

The chain links TRBV5-6 to TRBJ2-1, with a weak D call TRBD2 (6 bases). The length of the CDR3 is 14 residues. CDR1 and CDR2 (germline): SGHDT, YYEEEE. Trimming left V 2 bases short and J 4 bases short, with 10 bases between. For the CDR3, the DNA is TGTGCCAGCAGCTTCGGGAGCGGGTACAATGAGCAGTTCTTC. This translates into CASSFGSGYNEQFF.

V gene TRBV21-1 combines with J gene TRBJ1-2; the table names TRBD1, a call not compared with the DNA. TRBV21-1 is a pseudogene. CDR3 length equals 16 residues. The chain's CDR3 is CASSSTLSDRGGGYTF. The CDR3 DNA sequence: TGTGCCAGCAGCAGCACCCTATCGGACAGGGGAGGGGGCTACACCTTC.

This chain's CDR3 is CATERQGMNTEAFF. CDR3 bases: TGTGCCACCGAACGACAGGGGATGAACACTGAAGCTTTCTTT. The V gene is TRBV2, the J gene TRBJ1-1; 8 bases map to TRBD1. Germline lookup yields CDR1 SNHLY and CDR2 FYNNEI. This CDR3 is 14 amino acids long. With 10 bases clipped from V and 0 bases from J, the junction kept 7 bases outside the gene matches. The complete variable domain, with remaining parts taken from reference TRBV2 and TRBJ1-1, reads EPEVTQTPSHQVTQMGQEVILRCVPISNHLYFYWYRQILGQKVEFLVSFYNNEISEKSEIFDDQFSVERPDGSNFTLKIRSTKLEDSAMYFCATERQGMNTEAFFGQGTRLTVV.

This rearrangement joins TRBV10-3 to TRBJ2-7, with 11 nucleotides matching TRBD2. CDR3 length: 12 residues. V lost 4 bases to trimming and J lost 13 bases; unmatched junction nucleotides: 6. The germline gives CDR1 ENHRY, CDR2 SYGVKD. CDR3 in DNA: TGTGCCATCAGTGGGTTGGGACTAGCGGTATACTTC. Its translation: CAISGLGLAVYF.

The V and J genes are TRBV18 and TRBJ2-7; 10 bases are shared with TRBD1. J lost 5 bases, V lost 4 bases, and 2 bases had no gene match. From germline, CDR1 is KGHSH and CDR2 LQKENI. The CDR3 is 13 amino acids. CDR3 in amino acids: CASSLGQGDEQYF. CDR3 nucleotides: TGTGCCAGCTCACTAGGACAGGGGGACGAGCAGTACTTC.

V gene TRBV27 combines with J gene TRBJ2-1, with 11 bases identical to TRBD2. The CDR3 covers 15 residues. Germline loops: CDR1 MNHEY, CDR2 SMNVEV (reference sequence). Trimming removed 8 bases from V and 8 bases from J; junction bases left unmatched: 11. CDR3: CASRRPGLAVDEQFF. For the CDR3, the DNA is TGTGCCAGCCGTCGTCCGGGACTAGCGGTCGATGAGCAGTTCTTC.

The chain combines TRBV7-3 with TRBJ2-6; tentatively, D is TRBD1 (5 bases). The germline V gene has CDR1 SGHTA and CDR2 FQGTGA. This CDR3 spans 19 amino acids. The V end lost 5 bases, the J end lost 2 bases, and 22 bases lay between the germline ends. The CDR3 loop reads CASSPRWSGGAAGANVLTF. The CDR3 region has the DNA TGTGCCAGCAGCCCCCGTTGGTCGGGTGGGGCCGCTGGGGCCAACGTCCTGACTTTC.

The count of this clone is one. CDR3 in DNA: TGCGCCAGCAGCGGACTAGCGGGGGCCTACAATGAGCAGTTCTTC. Protein product: CASSGLAGAYNEQFF. This sequence joins TRBV5-1 and TRBJ2-1; TRBD2 matches at 13 bases. Per germline, CDR1 SGHRS and CDR2 YFSETQ. V shed 4 bases, J shed 2 bases, and the junction held 0 bases outside the gene matches. This CDR3 comprises 15 residues.

The V call is TRBV6-5, the J call TRBJ2-7; TRBD1 agrees at 7 bases. The CDR3 runs 13 residues. Germline lookup yields CDR1 MNHEY and CDR2 SVGAGI. V shed 6 bases and J 3 bases; nucleotides not matched to a gene: 5. CDR3 DNA sequence: TGTGCCAGCAGGCAGGGACAGTTCTACGAGCAGTACTTC. Amino acid sequence: CASRQGQFYEQYF.

The sample holds one count of this clone. The chain carries TRBV2 and TRBJ2-1, with D unresolved. Germline loops: CDR1 SNHLY, CDR2 FYNNEI. V lost 8 bases and J lost 8, with 7 bases in between. This CDR3 contains 10 residues. The CDR3 coding sequence is TGTGCCAGCGCGAGCTATGAGCAGTTCTTC. It encodes CASASYEQFF.

A remark on this clone: One end of the junction does not line up with germline, which may come from a read error. The genes are TRBV7-7 and TRBJ2-1, with a weak D call TRBD2 (6 bases). CDR1 SSHAT and CDR2 FNYEAQ come from the germline V gene (reference sequence). The CDR3 totals 13 residues. The CDR3 here is CASSLGLYNEQFF. CDR3 bases: TGTGCTAGCAGCCTGGGACTCTACAATGAGCAGTTCTTC.

The J gene is TRBJ2-5, the V gene TRBV5-4; 11 bases are shared with TRBD1. The J segment lost 11 bases and the V segment lost 0 bases, leaving 3 bases of the junction unmatched. CDR3 size: 13 residues. Germline assignment: CDR1 SGHNT and CDR2 YYREEE (reference sequence). The CDR3, as DNA: TGTGCCAGCAGCTTGGTGGGACAGGGGGGGCAGTACTTC. It translates to CASSLVGQGGQYF.

On this clone itself: Germline and junction disagree at one end, which may indicate a read error. The gene calls are TRBV7-7 and TRBJ2-7; D is unclear. CDR3 size: 13 residues. CDR1 is SSHAT and CDR2 is FNYEAQ in the germline V gene (reference sequence). The CDR3 spells CASSLETESEQYF. The CDR3 DNA reads TGTGCTAGCAGCTTAGAAACAGAATCCGAGCAGTACTTC.

The rearrangement joins TRBV9 to TRBJ2-5; the match to TRBD2 covers 7 bases. The CDR3 extends over 16 amino acids. J lost 4 bases, V lost 2 bases, and 11 bases had no gene match. Germline CDR1 and CDR2: SGDLS and YYNGEE. The chain's CDR3 is CASSVSAGVSGETQYF. In nucleotides, the CDR3 is TGTGCCAGCAGCGTCTCGGCGGGAGTTTCTGGAGAGACCCAGTACTTC.

The chain joins TRBV10-2 to TRBJ2-1; no clear D. This CDR3 is 14 amino acids long. The germline gives CDR1 WSHSY, CDR2 SAAADI. Trimming removed 4 bases at V and 0 bases at J, with 7 bases between. As DNA, the CDR3 is TGCGCCAGCAGTGTCGTGAGCTCCTACAATGAGCAGTTCTTC. Protein: CASSVVSSYNEQFF.

The V gene is TRBV18, the J gene TRBJ1-3; D not resolved. The CDR3 spans 17 residues. Trimming stripped 2 bases from V and 0 bases from J, with 14 bases between. The germline V gene encodes CDR1 KGHSH and CDR2 LQKENI. CDR3 in DNA: TGTGCCAGCTCACCAGGGGAGGGTGCCATCTCTGGAAACACCATATATTTT. Its protein is CASSPGEGAISGNTIYF. Full variable domain (outside the CDR3, taken from reference TRBV18 and TRBJ1-3): NAGVMQNPRHLVRRRGQEARLRCSPMKGHSHVYWYRQLPEEGLKFMVYLQKENIIDESGMPKERFSAEFPKEGPSILRIQQVVRGDSAAYFCASSPGEGAISGNTIYFGEGSWLTVV.

The chain's CDR3 is CAWSVYQVMETQYF. CDR3 nucleotides: TGTGCCTGGAGTGTTTACCAGGTTATGGAGACCCAGTACTTC. The rearrangement uses TRBV30 and TRBJ2-5; unclear D gene. Germline V lookup: CDR1 GTSNPN, CDR2 SVGIG (reference sequence). V was trimmed by 0 bases and J by 5 bases, leaving 13 bases between them. The length of the CDR3 is 14 residues.

As DNA, the CDR3 is TGTGCCAGCAGTGAAAGTTTAGGACTTTATCAGCCCCAGCATTTT. Protein: CASSESLGLYQPQHF. V gene TRBV2 combines with J gene TRBJ1-5, with D unresolved. The CDR3 is 15 residues long. Germline CDR1 is SNHLY and CDR2 is FYNNEI. Trimming left V 2 bases short and J 5 bases short, with 13 bases between. The whole variable domain, remainder taken from reference TRBV2 and TRBJ1-5, is EPEVTQTPSHQVTQMGQEVILRCVPISNHLYFYWYRQILGQKVEFLVSFYNNEISEKSEIFDDQFSVERPDGSNFTLKIRSTKLEDSAMYFCASSESLGLYQPQHFGDGTRLSIL.

The CDR3 bases are TGTGCCAGCAGTGACTCAGCGGGAGAGACAGATACGCAGTATTTT. Its protein product is CASSDSAGETDTQYF. The chain uses TRBV6-4 and TRBJ2-3; 8 nucleotides line up with TRBD2. CDR1 MRHNA and CDR2 SNTAGT come from the germline V gene. The V segment lost 0 bases and the J segment 3 bases; nucleotides outside the gene matches: 2. The CDR3 extends over 15 amino acids.

The rearrangement uses TRBV23-1 and TRBJ2-7, with a possible D match to TRBD2 (5 bases). TRBV23-1 is marked as an open reading frame, function uncertain. This CDR3 comprises 14 residues. V shed 8 bases and J shed 0 bases, with 14 bases lying between them. The CDR3 DNA reads TGCGCCAGCCATGCCCCCCGGGGCTCCTACGAGCAGTACTTC. As protein: CASHAPRGSYEQYF.

This clone was found once. Its ends do not fully match the called genes, so a read error is possible. Additional DNA sequences in this sample encode the identical CDR3. This chain joins TRBV7-7 and TRBJ2-6, with D possibly being TRBD2 (5 bases). Germline V gene sequence: CDR1 SSHAT, CDR2 FNYEAQ (reference sequence). The length of the CDR3 is 15 residues. CDR3 protein: CASSPRGSGANVLTF. The CDR3 nucleotides read TGTGCTAGCAGCCCCAGAGGGTCTGGGGCCAACGTCCTGACTTTC.

The chain combines TRBV9 with TRBJ1-5, with D unclear. The V end lost 2 bases, the J end lost 6 bases, and 12 bases lay between the germline ends. Germline V gives CDR1 SGDLS, CDR2 YYNGEE. The CDR3 runs 14 residues. The DNA of the CDR3 is TGTGCCAGCAGCGTTGGAGGGCTTCCTCAGCCCCAGCATTTT. Its translation is CASSVGGLPQPQHF.

The chain joins TRBV5-1 to TRBJ1-6, with 7 bases identical to TRBD1. There are 15 residues in the CDR3. Trimming cost V 2 bases and J 3 bases; bases outside gene matches: 2. CDR1 SGHRS and CDR2 YFSETQ come from the germline V gene. CDR3 in amino acids: CASSFGDSYNSPLHF. In DNA form, the CDR3 reads TGCGCCAGCAGCTTTGGGGACAGCTATAATTCACCCCTCCACTTT.

The chain carries TRBV27 and TRBJ1-2, with D hard to call. Trimming took off 3 bases at V and 5 bases at J, with 13 bases between the two ends. The CDR3 extends over 14 amino acids. The germline V gene has CDR1 MNHEY and CDR2 SMNVEV (reference sequence). The CDR3 coding sequence is TGTGCCAGCAGTTTCGACGGGGTTAGGTATGGCTACACCTTC. It is translated as CASSFDGVRYGYTF.

This clone was detected only a few times. The same CDR3 also results from other DNA sequences found in this sample. The V gene is TRBV18, the J gene TRBJ1-1; perhaps TRBD1 as D (6 bases). Germline CDR1 KGHSH, CDR2 LQKENI. V gave up 4 bases and J gave up 2 bases, with 8 bases separating them. CDR3 size: 13 residues. CDR3 nucleotides: TGTGCCAGCTCACAGGGGGTTAACACTGAAGCTTTCTTT. Translation gives CASSQGVNTEAFF.